The 14 T cell receptor beta chains in this list originate from one sample, sequenced in a study of control samples from healthy donors and cancer patients (dated by TCRdb to 2020 to 2022). The library was obtained by the immunoSEQ multiplex PCR assay. TCRdb provides this immuneACCESS table in a form limited to in-frame rearrangements. Some clones are lacking; in checked studies, under half of them reflect an unresolved V gene, and why the rest are absent is not known. Counted in this sample were 150,000 to 200,000 clones; approximately 94% of them appeared once. The leading ten clones occupy 1.3% to 1.5% of the sample. The specimen was blood. Receptors were obtained from a man in his thirties or forties in good health.

This clone was seen only a few times. For the CDR3, the DNA is TGCAGCGCCAGGGAATTGAATGGCTACACCTTC. Residues: CSARELNGYTF. This sequence joins TRBV29-1 and TRBJ1-2, with D possibly matching TRBD1 (5 bases). V lost 7 bases to trimming and J lost 6 bases, with 12 bases between them. The CDR3 contains 11 residues. Germline assignment: CDR1 SQVTM and CDR2 ANQGSEA.

The V and J genes are TRBV6-1 and TRBJ1-5; D call uncertain. This CDR3 contains 12 residues. V lost 3 bases and J lost 3, with 3 bases in between. CDR1 and CDR2 from the germline V gene are MNHNS and SASEGT. CDR3 in DNA: TGTGCCAGCAGTGACCCCAATCAGCCCCAGCATTTT. As protein: CASSDPNQPQHF.

The V call is TRBV5-1, the J call TRBJ2-1, with a possible D match to TRBD1 (5 bases). There are 15 residues in the CDR3. CDR1 is SGHRS, CDR2 YFSETQ, per germline. V was pared by 5 bases and J by 1 base, with 13 bases between. The CDR3 coding sequence is TGCGCCAGCAGACCCCAGGGTATGTCCTACAATGAGCAGTTCTTC. This translates into CASRPQGMSYNEQFF.

This rearrangement joins TRBV12-3 or TRBV12-4 to TRBJ2-7, with 9 bases identical to TRBD2. This CDR3 comprises 12 residues. V dropped 5 bases and J dropped 7; count of bases not matched to a gene: 3. For the CDR3, the DNA is TGTGCCAGCAGTCCAGGACTAGCGGAGCAGTACTTC. Translation gives CASSPGLAEQYF.

CDR3 residues: CASSPSRSRGEKLFF. The CDR3 nucleotides are TGTGCCAGTAGTCCCTCCCGATCAAGGGGTGAAAAACTGTTTTTT. This sequence joins TRBV19 and TRBJ1-4; D might be TRBD1 (5 bases). Trimming pared 5 bases from V and 7 bases from J, leaving 17 bases between. The CDR3 has 15 residues. Germline CDR1 reads LNHDA; CDR2 reads SQIVND (reference sequence). The whole variable domain, filled in from reference TRBV19 and TRBJ1-4, reads DGGITQSPKYLFRKEGQNVTLSCEQNLNHDAMYWYRQDPGQGLRLIYYSQIVNDFQKGDIAEGYSVSREKKESFPLTVTSAQKNPTAFYLCASSPSRSRGEKLFFGSGTQLSVL.

This clone appeared a single time. This sequence joins TRBV10-3 and TRBJ1-4; the D gene is possibly TRBD1 (6 bases). The germline V gene encodes CDR1 ENHRY and CDR2 SYGVKD. V gave up 3 bases and J gave up 7 bases, with 12 bases separating them. CDR3 size: 14 residues. CDR3 coding DNA: TGTGCCATCAGTGATGACAGGCCCCCTGAAAAACTGTTTTTT. This codes for CAISDDRPPEKLFF.

J is TRBJ2-7 and V is TRBV2; 13 positions agree with TRBD2. The length of the CDR3 is 14 residues. CDR1 and CDR2 (germline): SNHLY, FYNNEI. V was pared by 6 bases and J by 4 bases, with 3 bases of the junction left unmatched. CDR3 DNA sequence: TGTGCCAGCAGCCGGACTAGCGGGAGATACGAGCAGTACTTC. This translates into CASSRTSGRYEQYF. The full variable domain, rest sourced from reference TRBV2 and TRBJ2-7, is EPEVTQTPSHQVTQMGQEVILRCVPISNHLYFYWYRQILGQKVEFLVSFYNNEISEKSEIFDDQFSVERPDGSNFTLKIRSTKLEDSAMYFCASSRTSGRYEQYFGPGTRLTVT.

This chain connects TRBV9 to TRBJ2-1, with TRBD1 as a possible D gene (6 bases). V was clipped by 0 bases and J by 9 bases, with 13 bases between them. There are 14 residues in the CDR3. The germline gives CDR1 SGDLS, CDR2 YYNGEE. The CDR3 reads CASSVAQGLGEQFF. CDR3 coding DNA: TGTGCCAGCAGCGTAGCTCAGGGGTTAGGTGAGCAGTTCTTC. Full variable domain (missing parts from reference TRBV9 and TRBJ2-1): DSGVTQTPKHLITATGQRVTLRCSPRSGDLSVYWYQQSLDQGLQFLIQYYNGEERAKGNILERFSAQQFPDLHSELNLSSLELGDSALYFCASSVAQGLGEQFFGPGTRLTVL.

This chain's CDR3 is CASSLDRVPGELFF. CDR3 sequence (DNA): TGTGCCAGCAGCTTAGATCGCGTCCCCGGGGAGCTGTTTTTT. V and J are TRBV11-2 and TRBJ2-2; no clear D. V lost 0 bases and J lost 6, with 8 bases in between. The germline V gene encodes CDR1 SGHAT and CDR2 FQNNGV. The CDR3 has 14 residues.

This chain connects TRBV27 to TRBJ1-1, with TRBD1 matching over 7 bases. V lost 4 bases and J lost 4; bases outside the gene matches: 6. This CDR3 comprises 14 residues. Germline-derived CDR1 and CDR2 are MNHEY and SMNVEV (reference sequence). In DNA, the CDR3 is TGTGCCAGCAGTTCCCGACAGGGTCCCACTGAAGCTTTCTTT. Translated, it gives CASSSRQGPTEAFF.

This chain uses TRBV3-1 (or the pseudogene TRBV3-2) with TRBJ1-2, with D hard to call. Germline CDR1 and CDR2: LGHDT and YNNKEL (reference sequence). The CDR3 spans 14 residues. V dropped 1 base and J dropped 0 bases, with 6 bases sitting between them. As DNA, the CDR3 is TGTGCCAGCAGCCAAGGAGCGGCTAACTATGGCTACACCTTC. This translates into CASSQGAANYGYTF.

The chain joins TRBV5-3 to TRBJ2-7; 7 positions match TRBD1. TRBV5-3 is assigned to the ORF class and has an uncertain function. The CDR3 sequence is 15 residues long. Unmatched junction bases numbered 5, after V lost 0 bases and J lost 2 bases. The CDR3 region has the DNA TGTGCCAGAAGCTTGGAGGACAGGAGAGCCTACGAGCAGTACTTC. As protein: CARSLEDRRAYEQYF.

This chain uses TRBV2 with TRBJ2-7, with 10 bases aligning to TRBD1. This CDR3 has 15 residues. In germline, CDR1 is SNHLY, CDR2 FYNNEI. V lost 7 bases and J lost 7; bases outside the gene matches: 13. The CDR3 loop reads CASTDVTGQGTEQYF. In DNA form, the CDR3 reads TGTGCCAGCACCGACGTTACGGGACAGGGGACAGAGCAGTACTTC.

The chain couples TRBV9 to TRBJ2-6, with D tentatively TRBD1 (5 bases). The CDR3 is made up of 13 amino acids. The V and J ends lost 3 bases and 8 bases respectively, with 9 bases between them. CDR1 SGDLS and CDR2 YYNGEE come from the germline V gene. DNA for the CDR3: TGTGCCAGCAGCGCCCAGGGAACCAACGTCCTGACTTTC. It is translated as CASSAQGTNVLTF.